This entry concerns a single T cell receptor beta chain. This sample is part of a study of shared clonotypes between healthy human individuals. The repertoire was sequenced with immunoSEQ multiplex PCR; TCRdb's copy has only in-frame clones and lacks some. This table holds 2 million to 2.5 million clones, just under 95% found once. CDR1 and CDR2 (germline): SGHDN, FVKESK. V lost 5 bases and J 4 bases, leaving 12 bases between the germline ends. This CDR3 spans 15 amino acids. The rearrangement links TRBV14 to TRBJ1-6; unclear D gene. This receptor was taken from a man between 18 and 29 years old in good health. Some clones in this sample may be carry-over from other donors' samples. Sequenced: naive CD4+ T cells from PBMCs. Subset defined: CD45RA+ positively selected. The CDR3 DNA sequence: TGTGCCAGCAGCGCTTTTGTGGGTTATAATTCACCCCTCCACTTT. This sequence encodes CASSAFVGYNSPLHF.